This T cell receptor beta chain was observed in a study of shared clonotypes between healthy human individuals. General study findings and limits: Only blood underwent sampling, and tissue repertoires likely differ.

Germline V gene data show CDR1 as GTSNPN and CDR2 as SVGIG (reference sequence). Trimming pared 3 bases from V and 4 bases from J, leaving 12 bases between. The CDR3 sequence is 13 residues long. The method was immunoSEQ multiplex PCR; TCRdb's version includes in-frame clones alone and lacks a portion of them. In the table there are some 300,000 clones, around 70% of which are singletons. For this clone: Its antigen is undetermined.

This TCR was sampled from a man younger than 40 in good health. The chain is built from TRBV30 and TRBJ1-2; no clear D gene. Sequenced input: memory CD4+ T cells sorted from blood. Subset of the sample: CD45RA-negative fraction. CDR3 in DNA: TGTGCCTGGAGAGATGACCGGGGCTATGGCTACACCTTC. Residues: CAWRDDRGYGYTF.